Below, 30 T cell receptor beta chains from the same sample are listed, as sequenced in a study of cytomegalovirus exposure and HLA in healthy donors. PCR was performed using 60 Vbeta and 13 Jbeta primers. Assay: immunoSEQ multiplex PCR; the TCRdb copy retains only in-frame clones and omits some. The sample contains around 65,000 clones, about four fifths of which appear only once. Material: PBMCs. The receptors were gathered from a man aged 50-59 years in good health and CMV-seropositive.

The rearrangement uses TRBV7-9 and TRBJ1-3, with 8 positions matching TRBD1. CDR3 length: 16 residues. After removal of 3 bases from V and 4 bases from J, the junction contained 8 bases not matched to a gene. CDR1 is SEHNR and CDR2 is FQNEAQ in the germline V gene (reference sequence). DNA for the CDR3: TGTGCCAGCAGCTTCTGGACAGGGACGTCCGGAAACACCATATATTTT. Amino acids: CASSFWTGTSGNTIYF.

This clone has only one observation. The chain combines TRBV5-4 with TRBJ2-1; D call uncertain. Germline CDR1 SGHNT, CDR2 YYREEE (reference sequence). V lost 4 bases and J lost 5, with 16 bases in between. The CDR3 is 15 amino acids. CDR3 sequence: CASSGSNVLHNEQFF. Written as DNA, the CDR3 is TGTGCCAGCAGCGGCTCGAACGTCTTACACAATGAGCAGTTCTTC.

This sequence joins TRBV7-2 and TRBJ2-1; 16 bases are shared with TRBD2. Germline V lookup: CDR1 SGHTA, CDR2 FQGNSA. V lost 5 bases to trimming and J lost 12 bases; unmatched junction nucleotides: 4. The CDR3 is 14 residues long. CDR3 sequence: CASSQGTSGGAQFF. The CDR3 DNA follows: TGTGCCAGCAGCCAAGGGACTAGCGGGGGGGCGCAGTTCTTC.

V usage is TRBV2 and J usage is TRBJ2-5; TRBD1 might be the D (6 bases). Germline CDR1 reads SNHLY; CDR2 reads FYNNEI. With 5 bases removed from V and 0 bases from J, the gap between germline ends came to 7 bases. The CDR3 runs to 13 residues. CDR3 in DNA: TGTGCCAGCAGTTGGGACAACCAAGAGACCCAGTACTTC. Translating gives CASSWDNQETQYF.

J is TRBJ1-6 and V is TRBV30, with 8 nucleotides matching TRBD1. With 4 bases clipped from V and 8 bases from J, the junction kept 16 bases outside the gene matches. CDR3 length: 17 residues. The germline V gene encodes CDR1 GTSNPN and CDR2 SVGIG (reference sequence). For the CDR3, the DNA is TGTGCCTGGACCATTAGTCCCAAGGACAGGGTTTATTCACCCCTCCACTTT. Amino acid sequence: CAWTISPKDRVYSPLHF.

This chain uses TRBV5-1 with TRBJ2-2; weak D call: TRBD1 (6 bases). The CDR3 sequence is 15 residues long. V lost 0 bases, J lost 5 bases, and 11 bases lay in between. From germline, CDR1 is SGHRS and CDR2 YFSETQ. CDR3: CASSLVTGSTGELFF. The DNA for the CDR3 is TGCGCCAGCAGCTTGGTAACAGGGTCTACCGGGGAGCTGTTTTTT.

The chain joins TRBV6-5 to TRBJ2-5; D may be TRBD2 (6 bases). CDR1 is MNHEY, CDR2 SVGAGI, per germline. Deletions cut 3 bases from V and 8 bases from J, with 16 bases between. This CDR3 has 14 amino acids. CDR3 nucleotides: TGTGCCAGCAGTTATGCGGGGCCTCAGGAAACCCAGTACTTC. Protein sequence: CASSYAGPQETQYF.

This rearrangement joins TRBV23-1 to TRBJ2-7; the match to TRBD2 covers 8 bases. TRBV23-1 is an ORF, with its function uncertain. The length of the CDR3 is 16 residues. V shed 3 bases and J 3 bases; nucleotides not matched to a gene: 10. CDR3 in amino acids: CASSHPRIAGFYEQYF. For the CDR3, the DNA is TGCGCCAGCAGTCACCCGAGGATAGCGGGGTTCTACGAGCAGTACTTC.

The chain employs TRBV5-1 and TRBJ2-1, with a weak D call TRBD2 (7 bases). Deletions cut 2 bases from V and 10 bases from J, with 16 bases between. CDR1 and CDR2 from the germline V gene are SGHRS and YFSETQ. This CDR3 is 14 amino acids long. This CDR3 reads CASSFGGGLGEQFF. The CDR3 DNA is TGCGCCAGCAGCTTTGGGGGGGGGCTCGGCGAGCAGTTCTTC.

This chain links TRBV4-1 with TRBJ2-5; D unclear. Trimming pared 0 bases from V and 2 bases from J, leaving 7 bases between. The V gene's germline CDR1 is MGHRA and CDR2 YSYEKL. The CDR3 has 14 residues. CDR3 in amino acids: CASSQEPGQETQYF. The CDR3 bases are TGCGCCAGCAGCCAAGAACCGGGTCAAGAGACCCAGTACTTC.

The V call is TRBV2, the J call TRBJ2-5; D might be TRBD2 (6 bases). V was pared by 8 bases and J by 1 base, with 17 bases between. Germline CDR1 SNHLY, CDR2 FYNNEI. The CDR3 sequence is 15 residues long. DNA for the CDR3: TGTGCCAGCGGGGTAGGAGGGAGCCCCCAAGAGACCCAGTACTTC. Its protein product is CASGVGGSPQETQYF.

In the case of this clone: As the CDR3 is not closed by the conserved phenylalanine or tryptophan, this likely results from a read error. The chain has TRBV30 and TRBJ1-1; TRBD1 is a possible D gene (6 bases). Per germline, CDR1 GTSNPN and CDR2 SVGIG (reference sequence). V was clipped by 3 bases and J by 0 bases, with 14 bases between them. There are 15 residues in the CDR3. DNA for the CDR3: TGTGCCTGGAGCACGGGGGGGCGCGTGAACACTGAAGCTTTCTTG. Its protein is CAWSTGGRVNTEAFL.

This clone was seen a few times. The V gene is TRBV5-6, the J gene TRBJ1-2; D is unresolved. The V end was cut by 3 bases, the J end by 0 bases, with 21 bases between. The CDR3 runs to 18 residues. CDR1 SGHDT and CDR2 YYEEEE come from the germline V gene. DNA of the CDR3: TGTGCCAGCAGCTCCTCCTGGAACCGCAGGTATTCTAACTATGGCTACACCTTC. Its translation: CASSSSWNRRYSNYGYTF.

The chain combines TRBV9 with TRBJ2-1, with 9 bases matching TRBD1. The ends lost 3 bases at V and 7 bases at J; junction bases unmatched: 5. The CDR3 runs 14 residues. Germline V gene sequence: CDR1 SGDLS, CDR2 YYNGEE. CDR3 DNA sequence: TGTGCCAGCAGCGGCAGACAGGGGGGGAATGAGCAGTTCTTC. This encodes CASSGRQGGNEQFF.

This chain uses TRBV6-5 with TRBJ1-3; tentatively, D is TRBD1 (5 bases). The V gene's germline CDR1 is MNHEY and CDR2 SVGAGI. The CDR3 has 11 amino acids. Trimming cost V 10 bases and J 4 bases, with 8 bases left between them. The CDR3 reads CATSGGNTIYF. The DNA of the CDR3 is TGTGCCACCTCAGGGGGAAACACCATATATTTT.

This clone was recorded once. The CDR3 reads CASSVGTGRRSEAFF. For the CDR3, the DNA is TGTGCCAGCAGCGTAGGGACAGGGAGGAGGAGTGAAGCTTTCTTT. The V call is TRBV9, the J call TRBJ1-1, with TRBD1 matching 8 bases. Losses at the gene ends were 0 bases for V and 7 bases for J; bases not matched to a gene: 8. The CDR3 extends over 15 amino acids. Per the germline V gene, CDR1 is SGDLS and CDR2 is YYNGEE.

The table lists this clone with a few counts. J is TRBJ2-7 and V is TRBV19; a possible D gene is TRBD1 (6 bases). Germline CDR1 LNHDA, CDR2 SQIVND (reference sequence). Trimming took off 4 bases at V and 6 bases at J, with 19 bases between the two ends. This CDR3 has 15 residues. The CDR3 sequence: CASSTVDSPAVEQYF. CDR3 DNA sequence: TGTGCCAGTAGTACTGTGGACAGCCCGGCGGTCGAGCAGTACTTC.

The rearrangement links TRBV9 to TRBJ2-2; D remains unclear. The CDR3 sequence is 12 residues long. V was shortened by 3 bases and J by 5 bases, with 5 bases between the two germline ends. CDR1 is SGDLS, CDR2 YYNGEE, per germline. The CDR3 is CASSGATGELFF. CDR3 coding DNA: TGTGCCAGCAGCGGGGCTACCGGGGAGCTGTTTTTT.

The chain employs TRBV10-3 and TRBJ2-7, with 16 bases that match TRBD2. This CDR3 is built from 18 residues. V lost 4 bases to trimming and J lost 7 bases; unmatched junction nucleotides: 13. In germline, CDR1 is ENHRY, CDR2 SYGVKD. CDR3 region: CAISAGLAGGMVRGEQYF. CDR3 nucleotide sequence: TGTGCCATCAGTGCGGGACTAGCGGGGGGGATGGTACGGGGGGAGCAGTACTTC.

Worth noting for this clone: Being one base from a much bigger clone, this may be a read error. The chain has TRBV5-5 and TRBJ2-7; 9 nucleotides agree with TRBD2. Losses at the gene ends were 7 bases for V and 9 bases for J; bases not matched to a gene: 8. The CDR3 is made up of 12 amino acids. Germline V lookup: CDR1 SGHKS, CDR2 YYEKEE (reference sequence). CDR3 amino acids: CASRGTSQGQYF. Written as DNA, the CDR3 is TGTGCCAGCCGCGGGACTAGCCAGGGGCAGTACTTC.

Only a few counts were recorded for this clone. The chain carries TRBV27 and TRBJ1-4; 10 bases map to TRBD1. Germline assignment: CDR1 MNHEY and CDR2 SMNVEV (reference sequence). The CDR3 sequence is 17 residues long. J gave up 4 bases and V 5 bases, and 10 bases lay outside the gene matches. The CDR3 DNA follows: TGTGCCAGCAGTGCGTCCCGGGACAGGGGTTTTAATGAAAAACTGTTTTTT. Translated: CASSASRDRGFNEKLFF.

V is TRBV15 and J is TRBJ2-2, with D tentatively TRBD2 (5 bases). The V end lost 7 bases, the J end lost 2 bases, and 8 bases lay between the germline ends. The germline CDR1 and CDR2 sequences are LNHNV and YYDKDF (reference sequence). The CDR3 is made up of 13 amino acids. CDR3 loop: CATTRLNTGELFF. As DNA, the CDR3 is TGTGCCACCACCCGACTAAACACCGGGGAGCTGTTTTTT.

In nucleotides, the CDR3 is TGCGCCAGCAGCCTGAGTAGACAGGGCACGCGTAAAGACTATGGCTACACCTTC. It is translated as CASSLSRQGTRKDYGYTF. The J gene is TRBJ1-2, the V gene TRBV5-1; TRBD1 agrees at 7 bases. V was clipped by 4 bases and J by 3 bases; unmatched bases: 18. Germline V gives CDR1 SGHRS, CDR2 YFSETQ. This CDR3 has 18 amino acids.

The J gene is TRBJ1-4, the V gene TRBV6-6; weak D call: TRBD1 (6 bases). Germline V lookup: CDR1 MNHNY, CDR2 SVGAGI (reference sequence). Trimming pared 6 bases from V and 8 bases from J, leaving 19 bases between. This CDR3 has 15 residues. The CDR3, as DNA: TGTGCCAGCAGCAAGGGAGGGGGGCCGGAGGAAAAACTGTTTTTT. Amino acid sequence: CASSKGGGPEEKLFF.

This clone has only one observation. This chain joins TRBV5-1 and TRBJ2-2; D is possibly TRBD2 (6 bases). Germline V gene lookup returns CDR1 SGHRS and CDR2 YFSETQ. Trimming pared 2 bases from V and 1 base from J, leaving 15 bases between. This CDR3 is built from 17 residues. CDR3 bases: TGCGCCAGCAGCTTTGACCTGGGACTTCGGAACACCGGGGAGCTGTTTTTT. Residues: CASSFDLGLRNTGELFF. Full variable domain (missing parts from reference TRBV5-1 and TRBJ2-2): KAGVTQTPRYLIKTRGQQVTLSCSPISGHRSVSWYQQTPGQGLQFLFEYFSETQRNKGNFPGRFSGRQFSNSRSEMNVSTLELGDSALYLCASSFDLGLRNTGELFFGEGSRLTVL.

This clone came up a few times. This rearrangement joins TRBV19 to TRBJ2-7, with 8 positions matching TRBD1. V trimming: 6 bases; J trimming: 1 base; junction bases outside the gene matches: 5. CDR1 LNHDA and CDR2 SQIVND come from the germline V gene (reference sequence). The length of the CDR3 is 14 residues. CDR3 bases: TGTGCCAGTAGCGCTACAGGGGGGTCCTACGAGCAGTACTTC. Residues: CASSATGGSYEQYF.

This clone was seen only once. The rearrangement links TRBV5-1 to TRBJ1-4; D not resolved. The CDR3 is made up of 16 amino acids. V lost 4 bases and J lost 4, with 17 bases in between. The germline V gene encodes CDR1 SGHRS and CDR2 YFSETQ. CDR3: CASSRPEAGSNEKLFF. As DNA, the CDR3 is TGCGCCAGCAGCCGCCCGGAGGCTGGGAGTAATGAAAAACTGTTTTTT.

This clone was seen more than once but under ten times. The genes are TRBV28 and TRBJ2-2; TRBD2 matches 7 bases. CDR1 is MDHEN and CDR2 is SYDVKM in the germline V gene. Germline trimming cut 3 bases from V and 5 bases from J; bases unmatched to any gene: 6. This CDR3 is built from 15 residues. The CDR3 sequence is CASSFDGRRTGELFF. The CDR3 DNA sequence: TGTGCCAGCAGTTTTGACGGGAGGCGGACCGGGGAGCTGTTTTTT.

This clone has more than one count but fewer than ten. The V and J genes are TRBV15 and TRBJ2-5; 7 bases are shared with TRBD1. Germline V gene sequence: CDR1 LNHNV, CDR2 YYDKDF (reference sequence). The V and J ends lost 4 bases and 6 bases, in that order; junction bases with no gene match: 5. The CDR3 extends over 13 amino acids. The CDR3 reads CATSTTGIKTQYF. The CDR3 DNA sequence: TGTGCCACCAGCACGACAGGGATTAAGACCCAGTACTTC.

This clone has a single count. The chain carries TRBV5-1 and TRBJ2-3, with D perhaps TRBD2 (6 bases). The CDR3 has 14 residues. Germline CDR1 is SGHRS and CDR2 is YFSETQ. Between the trimmed V and J ends, which lost 0 bases and 5 bases, there was a span of 10 bases. The CDR3 DNA follows: TGCGCCAGCAGCTTGGCGGGACTTATAGATACGCAGTATTTT. Protein sequence: CASSLAGLIDTQYF.